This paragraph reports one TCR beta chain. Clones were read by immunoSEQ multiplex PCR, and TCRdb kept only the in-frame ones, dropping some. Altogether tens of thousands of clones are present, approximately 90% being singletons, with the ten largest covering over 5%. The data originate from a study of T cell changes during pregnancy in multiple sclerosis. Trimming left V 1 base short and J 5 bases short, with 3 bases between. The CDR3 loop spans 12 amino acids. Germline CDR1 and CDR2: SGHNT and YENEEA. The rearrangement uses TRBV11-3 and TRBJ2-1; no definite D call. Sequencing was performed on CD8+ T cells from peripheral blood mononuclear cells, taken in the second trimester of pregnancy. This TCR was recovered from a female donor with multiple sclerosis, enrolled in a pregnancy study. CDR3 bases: TGTGCCAGCAGCTTAGGAGACAATGAGCAGTTCTTC. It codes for CASSLGDNEQFF. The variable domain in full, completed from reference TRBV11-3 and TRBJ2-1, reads EAGVVQSPRYKIIEKKQPVAFWCNPISGHNTLYWYLQNLGQGPELLIRYENEEAVDDSQLPKDRFSAERLKGVDSTLKIQPAELGDSAVYLCASSLGDNEQFFGPGTRLTVL.